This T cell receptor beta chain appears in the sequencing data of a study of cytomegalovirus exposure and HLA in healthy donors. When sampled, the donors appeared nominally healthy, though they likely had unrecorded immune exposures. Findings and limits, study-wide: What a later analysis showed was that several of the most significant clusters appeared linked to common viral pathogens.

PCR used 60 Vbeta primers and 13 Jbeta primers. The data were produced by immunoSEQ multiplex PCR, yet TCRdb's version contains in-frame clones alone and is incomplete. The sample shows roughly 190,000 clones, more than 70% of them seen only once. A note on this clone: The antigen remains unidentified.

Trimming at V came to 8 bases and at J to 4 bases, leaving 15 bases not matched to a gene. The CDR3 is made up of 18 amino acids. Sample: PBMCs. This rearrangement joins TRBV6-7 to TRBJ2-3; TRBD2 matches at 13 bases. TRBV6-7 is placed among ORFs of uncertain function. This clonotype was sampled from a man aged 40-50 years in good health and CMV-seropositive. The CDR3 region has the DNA TGTGCCAGCCTTCGTCCGGGACTAGCGGGATGCTTTGCAGATACGCAGTATTTT. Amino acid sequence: CASLRPGLAGCFADTQYF.